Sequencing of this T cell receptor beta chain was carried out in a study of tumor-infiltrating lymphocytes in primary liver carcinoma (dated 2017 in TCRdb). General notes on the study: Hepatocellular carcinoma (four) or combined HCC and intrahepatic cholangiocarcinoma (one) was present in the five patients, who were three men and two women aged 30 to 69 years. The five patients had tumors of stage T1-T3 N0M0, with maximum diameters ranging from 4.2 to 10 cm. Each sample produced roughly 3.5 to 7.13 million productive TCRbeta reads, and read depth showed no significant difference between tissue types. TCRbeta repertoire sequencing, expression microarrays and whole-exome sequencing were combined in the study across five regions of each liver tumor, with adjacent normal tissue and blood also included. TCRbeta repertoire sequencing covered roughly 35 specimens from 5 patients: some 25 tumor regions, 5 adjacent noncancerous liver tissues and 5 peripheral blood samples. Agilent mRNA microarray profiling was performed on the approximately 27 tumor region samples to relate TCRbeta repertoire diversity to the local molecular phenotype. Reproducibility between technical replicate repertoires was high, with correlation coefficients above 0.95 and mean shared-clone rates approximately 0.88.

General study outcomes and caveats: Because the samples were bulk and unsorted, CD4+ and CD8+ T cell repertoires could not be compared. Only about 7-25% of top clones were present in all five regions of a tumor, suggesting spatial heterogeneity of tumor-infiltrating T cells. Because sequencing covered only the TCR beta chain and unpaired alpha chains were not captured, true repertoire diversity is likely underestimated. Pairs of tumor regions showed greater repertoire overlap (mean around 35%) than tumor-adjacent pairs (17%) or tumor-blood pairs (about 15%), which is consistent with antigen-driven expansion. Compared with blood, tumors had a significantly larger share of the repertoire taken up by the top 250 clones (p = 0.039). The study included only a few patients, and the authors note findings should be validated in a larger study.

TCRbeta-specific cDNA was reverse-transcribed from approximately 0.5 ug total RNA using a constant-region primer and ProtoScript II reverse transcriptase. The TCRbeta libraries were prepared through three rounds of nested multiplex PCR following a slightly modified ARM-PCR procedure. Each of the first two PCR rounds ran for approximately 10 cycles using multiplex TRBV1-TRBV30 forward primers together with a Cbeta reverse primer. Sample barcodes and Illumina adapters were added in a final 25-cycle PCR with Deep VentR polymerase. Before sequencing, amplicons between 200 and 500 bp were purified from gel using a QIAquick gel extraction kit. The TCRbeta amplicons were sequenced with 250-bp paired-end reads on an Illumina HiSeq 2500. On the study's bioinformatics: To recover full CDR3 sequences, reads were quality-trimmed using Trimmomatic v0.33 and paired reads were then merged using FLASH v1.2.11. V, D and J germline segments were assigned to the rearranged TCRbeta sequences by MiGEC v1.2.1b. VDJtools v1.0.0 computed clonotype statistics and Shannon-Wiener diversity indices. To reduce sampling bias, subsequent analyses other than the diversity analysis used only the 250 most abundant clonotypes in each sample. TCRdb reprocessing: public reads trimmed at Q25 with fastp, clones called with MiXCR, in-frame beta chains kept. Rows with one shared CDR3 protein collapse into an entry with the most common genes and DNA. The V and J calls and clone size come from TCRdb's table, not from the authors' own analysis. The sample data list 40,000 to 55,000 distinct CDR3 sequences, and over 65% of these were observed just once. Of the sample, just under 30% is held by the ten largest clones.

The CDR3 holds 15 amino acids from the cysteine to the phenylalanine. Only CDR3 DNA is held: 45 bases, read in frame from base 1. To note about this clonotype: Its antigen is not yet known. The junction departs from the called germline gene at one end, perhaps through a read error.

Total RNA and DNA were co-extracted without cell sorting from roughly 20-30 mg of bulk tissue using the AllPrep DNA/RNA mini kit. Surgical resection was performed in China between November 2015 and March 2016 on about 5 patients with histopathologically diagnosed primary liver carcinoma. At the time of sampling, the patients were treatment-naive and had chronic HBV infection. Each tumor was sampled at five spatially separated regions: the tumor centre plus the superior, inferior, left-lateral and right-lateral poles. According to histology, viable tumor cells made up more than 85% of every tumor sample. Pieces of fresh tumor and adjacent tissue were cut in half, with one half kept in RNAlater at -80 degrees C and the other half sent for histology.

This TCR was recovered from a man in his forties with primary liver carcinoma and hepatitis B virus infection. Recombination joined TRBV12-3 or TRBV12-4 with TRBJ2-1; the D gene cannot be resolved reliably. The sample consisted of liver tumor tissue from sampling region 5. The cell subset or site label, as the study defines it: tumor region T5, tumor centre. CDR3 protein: CVSSLLAGVRNEQFF. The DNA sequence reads TGTGTCAGCAGTTTATTGGCAGGAGTCCGGAATGAGCAGTTCTTC.